Shown below are 20 T cell receptor beta chains from a single sample sequenced in a study of T cells in Graves' hyperthyroidism and ophthalmopathy. The CDR3 regions of TCR beta were amplified from RNA transcripts. The HTBI primer set was used in a first-round RT-PCR of the TCR CDR3. TCRdb ran MiXCR on the multiplex PCR reads and lists one entry per CDR3 protein. The sample includes around 390,000 distinct CDR3 sequences, roughly 15% of them seen just once. Sequencing input: blood. These receptors came from a woman in her 30s with Graves' ophthalmopathy.

This clonotype was observed at least ten times. The chain has TRBV12-3 or TRBV12-4 and TRBJ1-4; maybe TRBD1 (5 bases). V was cut by 6 bases and J by 5 bases, with 16 bases left in between. CDR3 length equals 15 residues. CDR3 region: CASRPVGQLNEKLFF. In DNA, the CDR3 is TGTGCCAGCAGGCCCGTGGGGCAGCTAAATGAAAAACTGTTTTTT.

This clonotype came up many times. The genes are TRBV28 and TRBJ2-5; 11 bases fit TRBD1. Trimming removed 6 bases from V and 5 bases from J; junction bases left unmatched: 14. Germline V gene sequence: CDR1 MDHEN, CDR2 SYDVKM. This CDR3 contains 17 residues. Here the CDR3 DNA reads TGTGCCAGCAGACCACAAATCGGGACAGGGGGATGGGAGACCCAGTACTTC. It codes for CASRPQIGTGGWETQYF.

The chain uses TRBV2 and TRBJ1-6; 7 bases fit TRBD1. Germline CDR1 reads SNHLY; CDR2 reads FYNNEI. The length of the CDR3 is 14 residues. The junction had 3 bases not matched to a gene; V was cut back by 4 bases and J by 6 bases. CDR3: CASSGRDSNSPLHF. The CDR3 region has the DNA TGTGCCAGCAGTGGCCGGGACAGTAATTCACCCCTCCACTTT.

This clonotype was seen a handful of times. This chain connects TRBV7-8 to TRBJ1-3, with D uncertain. Germline values: CDR1 SGHVS, CDR2 FQNEAQ. Trimming shortened V by 5 bases and J by 3 bases, and 14 bases separated the two germline ends. This CDR3 is 15 amino acids long. CDR3 region: CASSTLIGYGNTIYF. CDR3 DNA: TGTGCCAGCAGCACCCTAATAGGGTATGGAAACACCATATATTTT.

At least ten counts were recorded for this clonotype. The gene calls are TRBV24-1 and TRBJ2-1; TRBD2 matches 11 bases. CDR3 length: 15 residues. CDR1 is KGHDR, CDR2 SFDVKD, per germline. V was pared by 1 base and J by 10 bases, with 5 bases of the junction left unmatched. CDR3: CATSDFTSGGKEQFF. Written as DNA, the CDR3 is TGTGCCACCAGTGATTTTACTAGCGGGGGAAAAGAGCAGTTCTTC.

At least ten counts were recorded for this clonotype. This chain connects TRBV6-2 or TRBV6-3 to TRBJ2-3, with a tentative D call TRBD2 (6 bases). CDR1 MNHEY and CDR2 SVGEGT come from the germline V gene. The CDR3 has 17 amino acids. The germline V and J ends were trimmed by 6 bases and 6 bases, with 25 bases remaining between them. The CDR3 reads CASRELPGVEIGDTQYF. The DNA of the CDR3 is TGTGCCAGCAGAGAGCTCCCGGGGGTCGAGATCGGGGATACGCAGTATTTT.

As to this clonotype: The junction departs from germline at one end; a sequencing error may be responsible. This chain connects TRBV3-1 to TRBJ2-7; D is perhaps TRBD1 (5 bases). CDR1 and CDR2 (germline): LGHDT, YNNKEL (reference sequence). CDR3 length: 15 amino acids. The DNA of the CDR3 is TGTGCCAGCGGCCAAGTGTATGACAGTTCCTACGAGCAGTACTTC. It yields the protein CASGQVYDSSYEQYF.

This clonotype was recorded many times. J is TRBJ1-5 and V is TRBV28, with D possibly TRBD1 on 5 matching bases. V lost 3 bases to trimming and J lost 3 bases, with 21 bases between them. There are 18 residues in the CDR3. Germline V gene lookup returns CDR1 MDHEN and CDR2 SYDVKM. CDR3 protein: CASSLGWGGDGLNQPQHF. For the CDR3, the DNA is TGTGCCAGCAGTTTGGGGTGGGGAGGGGACGGGCTCAATCAGCCCCAGCATTTT.

This clonotype was detected a few times. The rearrangement links TRBV14 to TRBJ2-2; D is unresolved. Trimming removed 1 base at V and 1 base at J, with 10 bases between. CDR1 and CDR2 (germline): SGHDN, FVKESK. The CDR3 runs 16 residues. CDR3 in amino acids: CASSQGGSLNTGELFF. For the CDR3, the DNA is TGTGCCAGCAGCCAAGGAGGCAGCTTGAACACCGGGGAGCTGTTTTTT. The full variable domain, its missing parts supplied by reference TRBV14 and TRBJ2-2, is EAGVTQFPSHSVIEKGQTVTLRCDPISGHDNLYWYRRVMGKEIKFLLHFVKESKQDESGMPNNRFLAERTGGTYSTLKVQPAELEDSGVYFCASSQGGSLNTGELFFGEGSRLTVL.

In its sample, this clonotype was seen a few times. J is TRBJ1-3 and V is TRBV29-1; D call uncertain. The length of the CDR3 is 13 residues. V lost 1 base and J 5 bases, leaving 9 bases between the germline ends. Germline V gene data show CDR1 as SQVTM and CDR2 as ANQGSEA. The CDR3 sequence is CSVEGKLRNTIYF. CDR3 nucleotide sequence: TGCAGCGTTGAAGGGAAGTTAAGAAACACCATATATTTT.

This clonotype has at least ten counts. The rearrangement uses TRBV9 and TRBJ2-3; no clear D gene. The germline V gene encodes CDR1 SGDLS and CDR2 YYNGEE. The CDR3 has 15 residues. V was cut by 1 base and J by 0 bases, with 9 bases left in between. The DNA for the CDR3 is TGTGCCAGCAGCGTACGCCCGGCGAGCACAGATACGCAGTATTTT. Its translation: CASSVRPASTDTQYF.

J is TRBJ1-2 and V is TRBV18; TRBD1 aligns across 10 bases. The CDR3 contains 15 residues. Germline trimming cut 4 bases from V and 7 bases from J; bases unmatched to any gene: 9. Germline CDR1 is KGHSH and CDR2 is LQKENI. CDR3 coding DNA: TGTGCCAGCTCACTCACGACAGGGGGCGCGTTTGGCTACACCTTC. Translated: CASSLTTGGAFGYTF.

Ten or more counts support this clonotype. The rearrangement joins TRBV20-1 to TRBJ2-1; 9 positions agree with TRBD2. Germline assignment: CDR1 DFQATT and CDR2 SNEGSKA (reference sequence). CDR3 size: 14 residues. J gave up 2 bases and V 5 bases, and 4 bases lay outside the gene matches. CDR3 region: CSAPASGAYNEQFF. In DNA form, the CDR3 reads TGCAGTGCTCCCGCTAGCGGGGCCTACAATGAGCAGTTCTTC.

This clonotype was counted many times. This chain connects TRBV28 to TRBJ2-3, with no clear D. The CDR3 runs 17 residues. CDR1 is MDHEN, CDR2 SYDVKM, per germline. Deletions cut 1 base from V and 2 bases from J, with 16 bases between. The DNA for the CDR3 is TGTGCCAGCAGTTTATCCAGCGAGGCAGTTCACACAGATACGCAGTATTTT. It specifies CASSLSSEAVHTDTQYF.

At least ten counts were recorded for this clonotype. This sequence joins TRBV12-3 or TRBV12-4 and TRBJ1-2; D may be TRBD1 (5 bases). This CDR3 is 12 amino acids long. The ends were cut back, 5 bases at V and 12 bases at J, with 16 bases in the middle. As DNA, the CDR3 is TGTGCCAGCAGTCGGGACGCGGGGGGAGACACCTTC. It codes for CASSRDAGGDTF.

This clonotype has at least ten counts. The chain combines TRBV20-1 with TRBJ1-5; D not certain. This CDR3 contains 13 residues. Trimming removed 3 bases at V and 3 bases at J, with 9 bases between. Germline V gives CDR1 DFQATT, CDR2 SNEGSKA (reference sequence). The CDR3 bases are TGCAGTGCTAGTTCGCAGAACAATCAGCCCCAGCATTTT. Encoded protein: CSASSQNNQPQHF.

This clonotype was seen ten or more times. The rearrangement links TRBV10-3 to TRBJ2-2; 9 nucleotides align to TRBD1. Germline V CDR1 and CDR2: ENHRY, SYGVKD. CDR3 length equals 15 residues. J gave up 3 bases and V 4 bases, and 3 bases lay outside the gene matches. The CDR3 region is CAISGDRADTGELFF. Here the CDR3 DNA reads TGTGCCATCAGTGGGGACAGGGCGGACACCGGGGAGCTGTTTTTT.

This chain uses TRBV28 with TRBJ1-3; no firm D call. Trimming cost V 2 bases and J 0 bases, with 11 bases left between them. In germline, CDR1 is MDHEN, CDR2 SYDVKM. The CDR3 runs 16 residues. The CDR3 nucleotides are TGTGCCAGCAGTTTAGGAACGCTGAGCTCTGGAAACACCATATATTTT. This sequence encodes CASSLGTLSSGNTIYF.

This clonotype was seen repeatedly, ten times or more. The rearrangement links TRBV18 to TRBJ2-1; TRBD1 agrees at 7 bases. From germline, CDR1 is KGHSH and CDR2 LQKENI. Trimming removed 3 bases from V and 5 bases from J; junction bases left unmatched: 4. The CDR3 length is 14 residues. CDR3 DNA: TGTGCCAGCTCACCTGAGGGGGCCCACAATGAGCAGTTCTTC. It translates to CASSPEGAHNEQFF.

The rearrangement uses TRBV7-6 and TRBJ2-6; D not resolved. The CDR3 sequence is 14 residues long. V lost 6 bases, J lost 0 bases, and 6 bases lay in between. CDR1 is SGHVS, CDR2 FNYEAQ, per germline. CDR3 in amino acids: CASRLHSGANVLTF. CDR3 bases: TGTGCCAGCAGACTGCACTCTGGGGCCAACGTCCTGACTTTC.